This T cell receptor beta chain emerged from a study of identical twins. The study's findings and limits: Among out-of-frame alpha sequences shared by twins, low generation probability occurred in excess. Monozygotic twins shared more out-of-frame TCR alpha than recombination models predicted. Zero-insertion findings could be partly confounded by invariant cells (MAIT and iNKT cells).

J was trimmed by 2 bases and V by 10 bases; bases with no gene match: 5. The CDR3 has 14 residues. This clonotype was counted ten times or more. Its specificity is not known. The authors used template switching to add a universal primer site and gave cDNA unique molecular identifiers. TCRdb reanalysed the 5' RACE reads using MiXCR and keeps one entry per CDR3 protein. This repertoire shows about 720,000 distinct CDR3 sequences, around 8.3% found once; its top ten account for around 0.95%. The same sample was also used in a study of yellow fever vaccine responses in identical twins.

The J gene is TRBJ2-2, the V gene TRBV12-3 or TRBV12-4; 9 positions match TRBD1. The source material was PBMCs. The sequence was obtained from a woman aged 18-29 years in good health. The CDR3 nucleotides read TGTGCCACCACAGGGGGCCTAAACACCGGGGAGCTGTTTTTT. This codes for CATTGGLNTGELFF.